This T cell receptor (beta chain) was retrieved from a study of post-analysis software for immune sequencing data. Study-wide findings and caveats: Higher frequency in patients than in controls was seen for five TRBV segments, with TRBV5-6, TRBV5-1 and TRBV20-1 among them.

Libraries were made from TCR beta cDNA, and they carried unique molecular identifiers. MiXCR, run by TCRdb on the PCR reads, gives a single entry per CDR3 protein. Here the sample spans about 820,000 distinct CDR3 sequences, approximately 50% being singletons. As concerns this clonotype: Its specificity is not known.

V was trimmed by 8 bases and J by 7 bases, leaving 14 bases between them. Germline values: CDR1 SQVTM, CDR2 ANQGSEA. This CDR3 comprises 11 residues. This chain joins TRBV29-1 and TRBJ1-2; D ambiguous. Sequencing was done on a sample of blood. The origin of this receptor is a girl aged 10-17 years with multiple sclerosis. This CDR3 reads CSIETQFGYTF. In nucleotides, the CDR3 is TGCAGCATAGAGACCCAATTTGGCTACACCTTC.